The clone carrying this T cell receptor (beta chain) was found many times. The CDR3 is 13 amino acids. Germline assignment: CDR1 MNHEY and CDR2 SMNVEV (reference sequence). Trimming stripped 3 bases from V and 6 bases from J, with 6 bases between. The data are from a study of T-cell reconstitution after alpha-beta-depleted transplantation in children. A library of TCRbeta sequences, prepared with unique molecular identifiers, was generated. Each CDR3 protein gets one entry after TCRdb re-called the PCR reads with MiXCR. The sample lists 200,000 to 250,000 distinct CDR3 sequences, around 9.7% seen once, with about 4.8% in the top ten.

This clonotype was sampled from a human donor who donated a stem cell graft to a child with SCID. The sample consisted of PBMCs from the stem cell graft donor, taken from the stem cell graft. The chain uses TRBV27 and TRBJ2-6; D remains ambiguous. The CDR3 protein is CASSFGVANVLTF. CDR3 sequence (DNA): TGTGCCAGCAGTTTTGGGGTGGCCAACGTCCTGACTTTC.